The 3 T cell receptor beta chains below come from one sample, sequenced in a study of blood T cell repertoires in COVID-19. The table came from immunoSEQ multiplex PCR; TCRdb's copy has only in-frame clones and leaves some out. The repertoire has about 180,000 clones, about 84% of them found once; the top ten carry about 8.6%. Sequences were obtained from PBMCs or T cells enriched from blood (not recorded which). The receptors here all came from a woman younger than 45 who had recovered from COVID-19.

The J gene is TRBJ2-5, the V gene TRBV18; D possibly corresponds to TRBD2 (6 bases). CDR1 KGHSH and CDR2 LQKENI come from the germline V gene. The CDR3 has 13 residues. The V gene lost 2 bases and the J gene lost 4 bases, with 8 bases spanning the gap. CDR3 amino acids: CASSPGGRETQYF. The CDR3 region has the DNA TGTGCCAGCTCACCAGGAGGGAGAGAGACCCAGTACTTC.

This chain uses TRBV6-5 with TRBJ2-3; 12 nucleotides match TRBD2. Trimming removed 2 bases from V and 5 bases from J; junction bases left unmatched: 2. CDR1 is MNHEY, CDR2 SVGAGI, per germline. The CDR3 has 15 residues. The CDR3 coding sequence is TGTGCCAGCAGTTACGGGGGACTAGCGGGAGATACGCAGTATTTT. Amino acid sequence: CASSYGGLAGDTQYF.

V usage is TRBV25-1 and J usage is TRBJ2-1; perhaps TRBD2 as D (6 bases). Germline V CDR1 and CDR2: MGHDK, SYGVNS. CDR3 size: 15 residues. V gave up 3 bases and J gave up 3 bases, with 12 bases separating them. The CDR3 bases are TGTGCCAGCAGTGACCCGGGAGCCGGCTACAATGAGCAGTTCTTC. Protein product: CASSDPGAGYNEQFF.